This paragraph reports one T cell receptor (beta chain). V shed 6 bases and J shed 6 bases, with 9 bases lying between them. Germline loops: CDR1 SNHLY, CDR2 FYNNEI. The CDR3 consists of 12 residues. This sample was included in a study of technical replicates of blood from several donors. Sequencing used immunoSEQ multiplex PCR; TCRdb keeps in-frame clones, though not all of them. The repertoire includes 58,000 or so clones, 86% of them detected once, and roughly 4.6% sits in the top ten. The source material was PBMCs. The source is a human donor in good health. Some clones in this sample may be carry-over from other donors' samples. The chain employs TRBV2 and TRBJ2-1; the D gene is possibly TRBD1 (5 bases). The CDR3 sequence: CASSPDSNEQFF. CDR3 sequence (DNA): TGTGCCAGCAGCCCCGACAGCAATGAGCAGTTCTTC. The full variable domain, rest sourced from reference TRBV2 and TRBJ2-1, is EPEVTQTPSHQVTQMGQEVILRCVPISNHLYFYWYRQILGQKVEFLVSFYNNEISEKSEIFDDQFSVERPDGSNFTLKIRSTKLEDSAMYFCASSPDSNEQFFGPGTRLTVL.